This T cell receptor (beta chain) was sequenced in a study of cytotoxic CD8 clonotypes in ibrutinib-treated CLL. About the study: The response samples were taken once patients had been treated for a median of about 12 months, range 6 to 36.

Study-level points and caveats: Relative to age-matched healthy donors, clonality at baseline was higher, and it tracked circulating CD8+ T-cell counts. Clonality grew at ibrutinib response; at progression, it decreased back toward baseline.

The CDR3 is 15 residues long. The V and J ends lost 1 base and 4 bases, in that order; junction bases with no gene match: 3. Per germline, CDR1 MDHEN and CDR2 SYDVKM. Sequencing was designed to attain a depth spanning 1 in 200,000 to 1 in 1 million T cells. The table came from immunoSEQ multiplex PCR; TCRdb's copy has only in-frame clones and leaves some out. The table lists approximately 48,000 clones, 53% of them singletons. This clone was seen a handful of times. Its target is not known. The sample here was PBMCs, taken after 12 months of ibrutinib treatment. This clonotype was obtained from a human donor with chronic lymphocytic leukemia. V usage is TRBV28 and J usage is TRBJ2-7; the match to TRBD1 covers 11 bases. Here the CDR3 reads CASSLSGTGGYEQYF. The CDR3 bases are TGTGCCAGCAGTTTATCCGGGACAGGGGGATACGAGCAGTACTTC.